This T cell receptor beta chain was found in a study of blood T cell repertoires in COVID-19. Across the whole study: Some COVID-19 samples were acute and others convalescent; all came from the United States, Italy and Spain.

The repertoire was sequenced with immunoSEQ multiplex PCR; TCRdb's copy has only in-frame clones and lacks some. The sample includes about 440,000 clones, about nine tenths of them seen just once. Germline lookup yields CDR1 SNHLY and CDR2 FYNNEI. The trim removed 6 bases at V and 10 bases at J, leaving 17 bases unmatched. The CDR3 spans 15 residues. V is TRBV2 and J is TRBJ1-2, with 7 bases identical to TRBD1. This clonotype was sampled from a man younger than 35 who had recovered from COVID-19. Sequencing was performed on PBMCs or T cells enriched from blood (not recorded which). Here the CDR3 DNA reads TGTGCCAGCAGGAGGTTGACAGGGAGCGTAATGGACTACACCTTC. Protein: CASRRLTGSVMDYTF.